This section outlines one T cell receptor beta chain sequence together with its context. The entry originates in a study of cytomegalovirus exposure and HLA in healthy donors. Among the donors, all were healthy bone marrow donors. 60 Vbeta and 13 Jbeta primers were used in PCR. TCRdb's table, derived via immunoSEQ multiplex PCR, lists solely in-frame clones and lacks some. The sample carries 95,000 to 150,000 clones, over 65% recorded once. Germline CDR1 MNHEY, CDR2 SMNVEV (reference sequence). V lost 5 bases, J lost 2 bases, and 5 bases stayed unmatched. The CDR3 length is 14 residues. The rearrangement links TRBV27 to TRBJ2-7, with 8 bases that match TRBD1. The source material was PBMCs. This sequence was found in a woman in her forties in good health and CMV-seropositive. In DNA form, the CDR3 reads TGTGCCAGCAGTATCCGACAGGGGACCTACGAGCAGTACTTC. As protein: CASSIRQGTYEQYF.